The 2 T cell receptor beta chains below all came from one sample that was sequenced in a study of radiotherapy plus CTLA-4 blockade in lung cancer listed by TCRdb under 2018. Library preparation was by the immunoSEQ multiplex PCR assay. What TCRdb holds here is the immuneACCESS table cut down to in-frame rearrangements. Part of the clones is not present; checked against another copy, under half of the missing clones reflect an unresolved V gene, and the others are unexplained. This sample has roughly 92,000 clones in its table, and roughly 86% of those were observed once. Approximately 2% of the sample is held by the ten biggest clonotypes. The sequencing used peripheral blood, collected from a patient treated with radiotherapy plus ipilimumab. The receptors were sampled from a human donor with non-small cell lung cancer who had a partial response to radiotherapy plus ipilimumab.

The chain couples TRBV4-2 to TRBJ2-6; 8 bases line up with TRBD1. In germline, CDR1 is LGHNA, CDR2 YNFKEQ. V lost 0 bases and J lost 2; bases outside the gene matches: 12. This CDR3 contains 20 residues. The CDR3 loop reads CASSQDPAGGASAGANVLTF. CDR3 coding DNA: TGTGCCAGCAGCCAAGATCCGGCAGGGGGCGCTTCGGCTGGGGCCAACGTCCTGACTTTC.

The genes are TRBV5-6 and TRBJ2-5, with D tentatively TRBD2 (5 bases). Germline V gene sequence: CDR1 SGHDT, CDR2 YYEEEE. V lost 4 bases and J 5 bases, leaving 21 bases between the germline ends. This CDR3 is built from 16 residues. CDR3 sequence (DNA): TGTGCCAGCAGCCCCGTTGGATCGGGGTTAGGTGAGACCCAGTACTTC. Protein: CASSPVGSGLGETQYF. Full variable domain (outside the CDR3, taken from reference TRBV5-6 and TRBJ2-5): DAGVTQSPTHLIKTRGQQVTLRCSPKSGHDTVSWYQQALGQGPQFIFQYYEEEERQRGNFPDRFSGHQFPNYSSELNVNALLLGDSALYLCASSPVGSGLGETQYFGPGTRLLVL.